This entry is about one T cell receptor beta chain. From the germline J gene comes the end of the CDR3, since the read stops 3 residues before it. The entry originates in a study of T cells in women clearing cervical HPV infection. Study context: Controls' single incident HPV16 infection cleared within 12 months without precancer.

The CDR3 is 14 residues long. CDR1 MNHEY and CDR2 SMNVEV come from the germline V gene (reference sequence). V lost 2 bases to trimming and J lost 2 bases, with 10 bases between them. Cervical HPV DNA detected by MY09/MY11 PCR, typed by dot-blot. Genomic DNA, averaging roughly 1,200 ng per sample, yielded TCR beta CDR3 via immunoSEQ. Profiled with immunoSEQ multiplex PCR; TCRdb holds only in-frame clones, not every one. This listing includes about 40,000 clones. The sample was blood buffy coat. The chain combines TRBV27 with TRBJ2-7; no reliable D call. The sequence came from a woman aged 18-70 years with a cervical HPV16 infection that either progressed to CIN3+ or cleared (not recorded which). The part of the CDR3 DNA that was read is TGTGCCAGCAGTTTAGGGCACGGTACCTACGAG. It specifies CASSLGHGTYE. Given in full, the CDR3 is CASSLGHGTYEQYF.